This record looks at one TCR beta chain sequence and its context. The antigen is undetermined. This CDR3 comprises 15 residues. With 7 bases removed from V and 8 bases from J, the gap between germline ends came to 23 bases. Germline V gives CDR1 MDHEN, CDR2 SYDVKM. Depth targeted 1 in 200,000 to 1 in 1 million T cells, averaging roughly 9.3x coverage per clonotype. Sequenced by immunoSEQ multiplex PCR; TCRdb stores in-frame clones only, minus some. This sample has roughly 190,000 clones, with approximately 68% found just once. These data originate in a study of cytotoxic CD8 clonotypes in ibrutinib-treated CLL. About the research overall: Complete response was seen in 2 patients and partial in approximately 25; roughly twelve progressed and roughly 15 stayed remitted after a median about 70 months. Study-wide results and limits: Clonality went up at the time of ibrutinib response, stayed stable in sustained remission, and later dropped back toward its baseline level at progression. The times at which samples were taken varied between sustained-remission and progressing patients.

This material consisted of PBMCs, taken after 24 months of ibrutinib treatment. The chain couples TRBV28 to TRBJ1-2; D might be TRBD1 (5 bases). This sequence was found in a human donor with chronic lymphocytic leukemia. Written as DNA, the CDR3 is TGTGCCAGCAATATACTTGGGGGAGGGCTTTGGGGCTACACCTTC. This codes for CASNILGGGLWGYTF.